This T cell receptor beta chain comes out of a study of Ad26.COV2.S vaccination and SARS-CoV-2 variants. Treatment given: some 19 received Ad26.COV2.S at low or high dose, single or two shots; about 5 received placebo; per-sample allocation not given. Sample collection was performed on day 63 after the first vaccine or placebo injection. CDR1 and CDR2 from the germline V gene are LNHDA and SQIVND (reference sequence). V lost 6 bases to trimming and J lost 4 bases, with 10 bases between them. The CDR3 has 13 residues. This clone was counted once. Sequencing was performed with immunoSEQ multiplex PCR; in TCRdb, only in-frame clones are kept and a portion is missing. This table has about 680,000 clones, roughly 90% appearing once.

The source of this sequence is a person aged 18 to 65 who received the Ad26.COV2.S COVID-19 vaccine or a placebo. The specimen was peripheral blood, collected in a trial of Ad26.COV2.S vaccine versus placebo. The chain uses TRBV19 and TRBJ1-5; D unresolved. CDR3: CASRRAANQPQHF. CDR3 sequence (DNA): TGTGCCAGTAGACGTGCAGCTAATCAGCCCCAGCATTTT.